The 27 T cell receptor beta chains below all came from one sample that was sequenced in a study of cytomegalovirus exposure and HLA in healthy donors. With 60 Vbeta and 13 Jbeta primers, the PCR was carried out. Here immunoSEQ multiplex PCR was the method, and the copy in TCRdb shows in-frame clones only, minus some. The profile shows some 220,000 clones, 70% to 85% of them singletons. Sample: PBMCs. The receptors stem from a middle-aged woman in good health and CMV-seronegative.

The chain recombines TRBV9 with TRBJ2-6; D is perhaps TRBD1 (5 bases). Between the trimmed V and J ends, which lost 0 bases and 4 bases, there was a span of 8 bases. CDR3 size: 15 residues. Germline lookup yields CDR1 SGDLS and CDR2 YYNGEE. The CDR3 protein is CASSVEGSGANVLTF. CDR3 in DNA: TGTGCCAGCAGCGTAGAGGGGTCCGGGGCCAACGTCCTGACTTTC. The whole variable domain, filled in from reference TRBV9 and TRBJ2-6, reads DSGVTQTPKHLITATGQRVTLRCSPRSGDLSVYWYQQSLDQGLQFLIQYYNGEERAKGNILERFSAQQFPDLHSELNLSSLELGDSALYFCASSVEGSGANVLTFGAGSRLTVL.

The rearrangement uses TRBV7-2 and TRBJ1-3, with 7 bases matching TRBD1. V shed 5 bases, J shed 2 bases, and the junction held 9 bases outside the gene matches. Germline values: CDR1 SGHTA, CDR2 FQGNSA. The CDR3 loop spans 16 amino acids. The CDR3 spells CASSPQAGTAGNTIYF. The DNA of the CDR3 is TGTGCCAGCAGCCCCCAGGCCGGGACAGCTGGAAACACCATATATTTT.

The chain couples TRBV5-4 to TRBJ2-2, with 7 nucleotides matching TRBD1. Per the germline V gene, CDR1 is SGHNT and CDR2 is YYREEE (reference sequence). V shed 9 bases and J 0 bases; nucleotides not matched to a gene: 11. This CDR3 contains 16 residues. The CDR3 nucleotides are TGTGCCACCCTGTGGGAGACAGGGACGAACACCGGGGAGCTGTTTTTT. Its protein product is CATLWETGTNTGELFF. Full variable domain (missing parts from reference TRBV5-4 and TRBJ2-2): ETGVTQSPTHLIKTRGQQVTLRCSSQSGHNTVSWYQQALGQGPQFIFQYYREEENGRGNFPPRFSGLQFPNYSSELNVNALELDDSALYLCATLWETGTNTGELFFGEGSRLTVL.

V gene TRBV7-3 combines with J gene TRBJ2-5; 10 bases are shared with TRBD2. This CDR3 comprises 14 residues. The germline V gene has CDR1 SGHTA and CDR2 FQGTGA. The V segment lost 5 bases and the J segment 2 bases; nucleotides outside the gene matches: 2. The CDR3 DNA reads as TGTGCCAGCAGCCGTAGCGGGGGGCAAGAGACCCAGTACTTC. Translated: CASSRSGGQETQYF.

The chain joins TRBV10-3 to TRBJ2-7, with a possible D match to TRBD1 (6 bases). The CDR3 is 14 amino acids. V dropped 4 bases and J dropped 0 bases, with 10 bases sitting between them. Germline values: CDR1 ENHRY, CDR2 SYGVKD. The CDR3 DNA reads TGTGCCATCAGTGTGGGGGCCGTCTCCTACGAGCAGTACTTC. Residues: CAISVGAVSYEQYF.

The rearrangement links TRBV5-1 to TRBJ1-5; D is possibly TRBD1 (6 bases). In germline, CDR1 is SGHRS, CDR2 YFSETQ. The CDR3 totals 14 residues. V was cut by 4 bases and J by 3 bases, with 11 bases left in between. The CDR3 reads CASSDGQPNQPQHF. CDR3 coding DNA: TGCGCCAGCAGCGACGGACAGCCCAATCAGCCCCAGCATTTT.

The J gene is TRBJ1-4, the V gene TRBV29-1; maybe TRBD1 (6 bases). V lost 3 bases, J lost 1 base, and 18 bases lay in between. This CDR3 is built from 17 residues. Germline CDR1 SQVTM, CDR2 ANQGSEA. CDR3 nucleotides: TGCAGCGTTGATTTCAGGGGCCAGGGTTTAACTAATGAAAAACTGTTTTTT. Translation: CSVDFRGQGLTNEKLFF. Full variable domain (remainder filled in from reference TRBV29-1 and TRBJ1-4): SAVISQKPSRDICQRGTSLTIQCQVDSQVTMMFWYRQQPGQSLTLIATANQGSEATYESGFVIDKFPISRPNLTFSTLTVSNMSPEDSSIYLCSVDFRGQGLTNEKLFFGSGTQLSVL.

This clone was counted only a few times. The chain is built from TRBV19 and TRBJ1-1, with D perhaps matching TRBD1 (5 bases). The CDR3 has 14 residues. Trimming took off 1 base at V and 4 bases at J, with 10 bases between the two ends. Germline CDR1 LNHDA, CDR2 SQIVND (reference sequence). CDR3 nucleotides: TGTGCCAGTAGTATAGGGGCAGGGCCCACTGAAGCTTTCTTT. Protein: CASSIGAGPTEAFF.

A single count supports this clone. V is TRBV6-6 and J is TRBJ2-5; 15 positions match TRBD2. Germline lookup yields CDR1 MNHNY and CDR2 SVGAGI (reference sequence). CDR3 length: 16 residues. With V trimmed by 7 bases and J by 2 bases, 5 bases remained unmatched. The CDR3 region has the DNA TGTGCCAGCACCATAGGGACTAGCGGGGGGCAAGAGACCCAGTACTTC. It is translated as CASTIGTSGGQETQYF.

This chain uses TRBV27 with TRBJ2-1, with D perhaps matching TRBD2 (5 bases). Germline CDR1 and CDR2: MNHEY and SMNVEV (reference sequence). This CDR3 contains 16 residues. V lost 5 bases, J lost 6 bases, and 20 bases lay in between. The CDR3 loop is CASSPTYSTNLNEQFF. The CDR3 DNA is TGTGCCAGCAGTCCAACCTACTCGACTAACCTCAATGAGCAGTTCTTC.

In this sample, this clone turned up a few times. The V gene is TRBV18, the J gene TRBJ1-1; TRBD1 is a possible D gene (6 bases). The CDR3 runs 14 residues. CDR1 is KGHSH, CDR2 LQKENI, per germline. With 3 bases removed from V and 1 base from J, the gap between germline ends came to 9 bases. The CDR3: CASSPATGNTEAFF. CDR3 nucleotides: TGTGCCAGCTCACCGGCGACAGGGAACACTGAAGCTTTCTTT.

A single count supports this clone. This sequence joins TRBV4-2 and TRBJ2-7, with unresolved D. Germline V lookup: CDR1 LGHNA, CDR2 YNFKEQ. This CDR3 is built from 13 residues. Deletions cut 2 bases from V and 5 bases from J, with 10 bases between. The CDR3, as DNA: TGTGCCAGCAGCCAATTCCAGCAGGACGAGCAGTACTTC. It specifies CASSQFQQDEQYF.

This chain links TRBV7-2 with TRBJ2-3; 9 positions agree with TRBD2. Germline CDR1 reads SGHTA; CDR2 reads FQGNSA. The CDR3 spans 15 residues. V lost 1 base, J lost 6 bases, and 5 bases stayed unmatched. This chain's CDR3 is CASSLDSGGRDTQYF. CDR3 coding DNA: TGTGCCAGCAGCTTAGATAGCGGGGGCCGTGATACGCAGTATTTT.

The rearrangement uses TRBV7-9 and TRBJ2-6, with D perhaps matching TRBD1 (5 bases). Germline-derived CDR1 and CDR2 are SEHNR and FQNEAQ (reference sequence). Trimming removed 4 bases from V and 4 bases from J, with 20 bases in between. CDR3 length: 18 amino acids. CDR3 DNA sequence: TGTGCCAGCAGCTCCCCGACAGATATCCCTTGGGGGGCCAACGTCCTGACTTTC. Protein: CASSSPTDIPWGANVLTF.

The rearrangement joins TRBV6-5 to TRBJ1-1; D not resolved. Germline CDR1 reads MNHEY; CDR2 reads SVGAGI. The CDR3 consists of 14 residues. V lost 0 bases and J lost 1, with 6 bases in between. Here the CDR3 DNA reads TGTGCCAGCAGTTACTCCGCGGAGAACACTGAAGCTTTCTTT. Translation gives CASSYSAENTEAFF.

The rearrangement uses TRBV2 and TRBJ2-7; 8 positions match TRBD1. CDR1 is SNHLY and CDR2 is FYNNEI in the germline V gene. After removal of 4 bases from V and 2 bases from J, the junction contained 4 bases not matched to a gene. There are 14 residues in the CDR3. The CDR3 DNA follows: TGTGCCAGCAGTGGACAGGGGAATGCCTACGAGCAGTACTTC. This translates into CASSGQGNAYEQYF.

J is TRBJ1-1 and V is TRBV5-6; 8 positions agree with TRBD1. V lost 2 bases, J lost 5 bases, and 8 bases stayed unmatched. The germline V gene encodes CDR1 SGHDT and CDR2 YYEEEE. The CDR3 spans 15 residues. CDR3 bases: TGTGCCAGCAGCTTCGTCGACAGGGGAGGGACTGAAGCTTTCTTT. This sequence encodes CASSFVDRGGTEAFF.

The chain couples TRBV6-1 to TRBJ1-4, with TRBD1 matching over 7 bases. Per germline, CDR1 MNHNS and CDR2 SASEGT. The CDR3 extends over 15 amino acids. V lost 4 bases to trimming and J lost 3 bases; unmatched junction nucleotides: 5. This CDR3 reads CASSVVGQPNEKLFF. The CDR3 nucleotides are TGTGCCAGCAGTGTGGTGGGACAGCCTAATGAAAAACTGTTTTTT.

The DNA of the CDR3 is TGCGCCAGCAGCGTGGGACATACTCAAGAGACCCAGTACTTC. This codes for CASSVGHTQETQYF. The chain has TRBV5-1 and TRBJ2-5, with D perhaps matching TRBD1 (6 bases). The CDR3 runs 14 residues. V was pared by 4 bases and J by 2 bases, with 12 bases between. Germline CDR1 reads SGHRS; CDR2 reads YFSETQ. Combining the CDR3 with reference TRBV5-1 and TRBJ2-5 gives the whole variable domain KAGVTQTPRYLIKTRGQQVTLSCSPISGHRSVSWYQQTPGQGLQFLFEYFSETQRNKGNFPGRFSGRQFSNSRSEMNVSTLELGDSALYLCASSVGHTQETQYFGPGTRLLVL.

The chain employs TRBV5-1 and TRBJ1-4; TRBD1 matches at 7 bases. Germline CDR1 SGHRS, CDR2 YFSETQ. After removal of 4 bases from V and 5 bases from J, the junction contained 5 bases not matched to a gene. This CDR3 contains 14 residues. The CDR3 region is CASSITGANEKLFF. The CDR3 nucleotides are TGCGCCAGCAGCATCACAGGGGCCAATGAAAAACTGTTTTTT. Drawing the rest from reference TRBV5-1 and TRBJ1-4, the complete variable domain is KAGVTQTPRYLIKTRGQQVTLSCSPISGHRSVSWYQQTPGQGLQFLFEYFSETQRNKGNFPGRFSGRQFSNSRSEMNVSTLELGDSALYLCASSITGANEKLFFGSGTQLSVL.

This chain joins TRBV12-5 and TRBJ2-5, with 14 bases lining up with TRBD2. J was trimmed by 2 bases and V by 6 bases; bases with no gene match: 11. The CDR3 has 18 residues. Germline V gene lookup returns CDR1 LGHNT and CDR2 FRNRAP. This chain's CDR3 is CASGSGLAGVRFQETQYF. CDR3 DNA sequence: TGTGCTAGTGGCTCGGGACTAGCGGGGGTGAGATTTCAAGAGACCCAGTACTTC.

This clone was seen more than once but under ten times. The chain joins TRBV5-4 to TRBJ2-3; 8 nucleotides match TRBD1. This CDR3 comprises 15 residues. Germline V gene sequence: CDR1 SGHNT, CDR2 YYREEE (reference sequence). The V and J ends lost 4 bases and 2 bases, in that order; junction bases with no gene match: 6. This CDR3 reads CASSTTGVDTDTQYF. As DNA, the CDR3 is TGTGCCAGCAGCACGACAGGGGTAGACACAGATACGCAGTATTTT.

The V call is TRBV6-1, the J call TRBJ1-2; TRBD1 matches 12 bases. The CDR3 is made up of 13 amino acids. Germline V gene lookup returns CDR1 MNHNS and CDR2 SASEGT. Losses at the gene ends were 10 bases for V and 8 bases for J; bases not matched to a gene: 8. The CDR3 DNA reads as TGTGCCATCGCCGGGACAGGGGGCGAAGGCTACACCTTC. Encoded protein: CAIAGTGGEGYTF.

J is TRBJ2-3 and V is TRBV19; 8 positions match TRBD1. Looked up from germline, CDR1 is LNHDA and CDR2 is SQIVND (reference sequence). V lost 4 bases and J lost 2; bases outside the gene matches: 8. The CDR3 loop spans 16 amino acids. The CDR3 DNA reads TGTGCCAGTAGTACTCGGACAGGGCAGACCACAGATACGCAGTATTTT. Translating it yields CASSTRTGQTTDTQYF.

This clone was seen just once. J is TRBJ2-5 and V is TRBV7-2; 10 bases are shared with TRBD1. The CDR3 runs 16 residues. CDR1 and CDR2 (germline): SGHTA, FQGNSA. Losses at the gene ends were 5 bases for V and 5 bases for J; bases not matched to a gene: 11. The CDR3 region is CASSPYIGTGEETQYF. CDR3 nucleotide sequence: TGTGCCAGCAGCCCCTATATAGGGACAGGGGAGGAGACCCAGTACTTC.

This chain joins TRBV2 and TRBJ2-7; 8 bases line up with TRBD1. Germline V gene lookup returns CDR1 SNHLY and CDR2 FYNNEI. V dropped 4 bases and J dropped 4; count of bases not matched to a gene: 9. The CDR3 has 15 residues. CDR3 protein: CASSGTDRELYEQYF. CDR3 nucleotides: TGTGCCAGCAGTGGAACGGACAGGGAGTTATACGAGCAGTACTTC. The entire variable domain, with the rest obtained from reference TRBV2 and TRBJ2-7, is as follows: EPEVTQTPSHQVTQMGQEVILRCVPISNHLYFYWYRQILGQKVEFLVSFYNNEISEKSEIFDDQFSVERPDGSNFTLKIRSTKLEDSAMYFCASSGTDRELYEQYFGPGTRLTVT.

The chain combines TRBV5-1 with TRBJ1-6; D remains ambiguous. CDR3 length: 14 amino acids. V was cut by 1 base and J by 9 bases, with 11 bases left in between. Germline V lookup: CDR1 SGHRS, CDR2 YFSETQ. CDR3 nucleotide sequence: TGCGCCAGCAGCTTGAGCACGACTACTTCACCCCTCCACTTT. It yields the protein CASSLSTTTSPLHF.